What follows are 12 T cell receptor beta chains derived from one specimen sequenced in a study of blood T cell repertoires in COVID-19. Some clones are missing from TCRdb's copy, which holds only in-frame ones; the method was immunoSEQ multiplex PCR. The sample has 300,000 to 400,000 clones, around 84% seen once. Specimen: peripheral blood. The receptors derive from a human donor in a cohort sampled during active COVID-19.

This clone was counted once. The CDR3 DNA follows: TGTGCCAGCAGCACAAACAGGGCGGACACTGAAGCTTTCTTT. Translated: CASSTNRADTEAFF. The chain employs TRBV11-1 and TRBJ1-1, with D possibly TRBD1 on 6 matching bases. The CDR3 extends over 14 amino acids. Germline CDR1 and CDR2: SGHAT and FQDESV (reference sequence). The V end lost 5 bases, the J end lost 3 bases, and 13 bases lay between the germline ends.

The chain links TRBV2 to TRBJ2-5; 9 bases line up with TRBD2. The CDR3 has 14 residues. Germline V gene lookup returns CDR1 SNHLY and CDR2 FYNNEI. V was clipped by 6 bases and J by 5 bases; unmatched bases: 7. The CDR3 is CASSYGLAMETQYF. The CDR3 bases are TGTGCCAGCAGCTACGGACTAGCGATGGAGACCCAGTACTTC.

The rearrangement uses TRBV4-2 and TRBJ1-6; the match to TRBD1 covers 8 bases. The germline gives CDR1 LGHNA, CDR2 YNFKEQ. The V and J ends lost 4 bases and 9 bases, in that order; junction bases with no gene match: 11. This CDR3 region has 16 residues. CDR3 protein: CASSPPGQGRGSPLHF. CDR3 DNA sequence: TGTGCCAGCAGCCCCCCAGGACAGGGAAGGGGTTCACCCCTCCACTTT.

The chain has TRBV6-5 and TRBJ1-5; D unresolved. Per germline, CDR1 MNHEY and CDR2 SVGAGI. V was cut by 5 bases and J by 5 bases, with 13 bases left in between. The CDR3 covers 14 residues. The CDR3 DNA sequence: TGTGCCAGCAGTCCTGCGTATGCCGATCAGCCCCAGCATTTT. Its protein product is CASSPAYADQPQHF.

The V call is TRBV2, the J call TRBJ1-6; D gene uncertain. The V and J ends lost 2 bases and 0 bases respectively, with 8 bases between them. This CDR3 region has 16 residues. Germline CDR1 SNHLY, CDR2 FYNNEI. DNA for the CDR3: TGTGCCAGCAGTGAACGCGAGAGCTCCTATAATTCACCCCTCCACTTT. This encodes CASSERESSYNSPLHF.

The gene calls are TRBV5-4 and TRBJ2-2; 7 positions match TRBD1. CDR1 is SGHNT, CDR2 YYREEE, per germline (reference sequence). V shed 0 bases, J shed 3 bases, and the junction held 11 bases outside the gene matches. This CDR3 region has 18 residues. The CDR3, as DNA: TGTGCCAGCAGCTTGGGGCAGCGGCCAGGGGGATACACCGGGGAGCTGTTTTTT. Translated, it gives CASSLGQRPGGYTGELFF.

V gene TRBV9 combines with J gene TRBJ1-3; D ambiguous. CDR1 and CDR2 (germline): SGDLS, YYNGEE. CDR3 size: 15 residues. The ends were cut back, 0 bases at V and 7 bases at J, with 14 bases in the middle. CDR3 residues: CASSVEGIGRNTIYF. In DNA, the CDR3 is TGTGCCAGCAGCGTAGAAGGCATAGGGAGGAACACCATATATTTT.

The V and J genes are TRBV30 and TRBJ1-1; 7 bases align to TRBD1. The germline V gene has CDR1 GTSNPN and CDR2 SVGIG (reference sequence). CDR3 length: 12 amino acids. V trimming: 2 bases; J trimming: 6 bases; junction bases outside the gene matches: 3. CDR3 bases: TGTGCCTGGAGTTTAACAGGGGCTGAAGCTTTCTTT. This encodes CAWSLTGAEAFF.

There are a few counts of this clone. Other DNA sequences in the sample encode the same CDR3. V and J are TRBV7-8 and TRBJ2-5, with 8 bases that match TRBD2. Germline trimming cut 5 bases from V and 4 bases from J; bases unmatched to any gene: 6. Per the germline V gene, CDR1 is SGHVS and CDR2 is FQNEAQ. The CDR3 covers 14 residues. The CDR3 region is CASSLGTRAETQYF. Written as DNA, the CDR3 is TGTGCCAGCAGCCTTGGGACTAGGGCAGAGACCCAGTACTTC.

The V gene is TRBV28, the J gene TRBJ1-1, with D possibly TRBD1 on 6 matching bases. CDR3 length equals 15 residues. V was trimmed by 5 bases and J by 1 base, leaving 14 bases between them. CDR1 is MDHEN and CDR2 is SYDVKM in the germline V gene. CDR3 DNA sequence: TGTGCCAGCAGTCTACAGGGAGTTGCGAACACTGAAGCTTTCTTT. Amino acid sequence: CASSLQGVANTEAFF. Looking up the rest from reference TRBV28 and TRBJ1-1 gives the full variable domain: DVKVTQSSRYLVKRTGEKVFLECVQDMDHENMFWYRQDPGLGLRLIYFSYDVKMKEKGDIPEGYSVSREKKERFSLILESASTNQTSMYLCASSLQGVANTEAFFGQGTRLTVV.

The CDR3 nucleotides are TGTGCCAGCAGCACCCGTAGGCAGGGGGGAGAGACCCAGTACTTC. Protein sequence: CASSTRRQGGETQYF. The rearrangement joins TRBV11-2 to TRBJ2-5; tentatively, D is TRBD1 (7 bases). Between the trimmed V and J ends, which lost 5 bases and 4 bases, there was a span of 17 bases. CDR3 length: 15 amino acids. CDR1 is SGHAT and CDR2 is FQNNGV in the germline V gene. Full variable domain (missing parts from reference TRBV11-2 and TRBJ2-5): EAGVAQSPRYKIIEKRQSVAFWCNPISGHATLYWYQQILGQGPKLLIQFQNNGVVDDSQLPKDRFSAERLKGVDSTLKIQPAKLEDSAVYLCASSTRRQGGETQYFGPGTRLLVL.

The chain employs TRBV5-8 and TRBJ1-2; D may be TRBD1 (5 bases). Germline lookup yields CDR1 SGHTS and CDR2 YDEGEE. This CDR3 region has 13 residues. The V gene lost 6 bases and the J gene lost 4 bases, with 13 bases spanning the gap. The CDR3 sequence is CASNTGESYGYTF. For the CDR3, the DNA is TGTGCCAGCAACACGGGGGAGTCCTATGGCTACACCTTC.